The rows below give T cell receptor beta chains drawn from one sample of a study of T cells of healthy individuals. A single record per CDR3 protein comes from TCRdb applying MiXCR to the 5' RACE reads. The profile shows 55,000 to 65,000 distinct CDR3 sequences, about a sixth of them singletons. The receptors come from a human donor in good health. CDR3s include the opening cysteine and the closing phenylalanine or tryptophan. A D gene is named only where the DNA matches it firmly. Clone size is not always given. Where it is, it says once, few, many or a class for expanded clones.

NA	TRBV18	many	TRBJ1-3	TGTGCCAGCTCACCAACTGAGGGAAACACCATATATTTT	CASSPTEGNTIYF
TRBD1	TRBV7-3	many	TRBJ1-2	TGTGCCAGCAGCTTAGCCCCAGCAGGGGGTATCGACTATGGCTACACCTTC	CASSLAPAGGIDYGYTF
TRBD2	TRBV4-1	NA	TRBJ2-1	TGCGCCAGCAGCCAGGATAGCGGGAGAGGGTATGAGCAGTTCTTC	CASSQDSGRGYEQFF
NA	TRBV12-3/TRBV12-4	few	TRBJ2-2	TGTGCCAGCAGTTTGGGGGGGCGGGCCACCGGGGAGCTGTTTTTT	CASSLGGRATGELFF
NA	TRBV6-6	NA	TRBJ1-1	TGTGCCAGCAGCTACATGAACACTGAAGCTTTCTTT	CASSYMNTEAFF
NA	TRBV4-1	many	TRBJ2-1	TGCGCCAGCAGCCAAGTTTCGTCCCTAGCGAATGAGCAGTTCTTC	CASSQVSSLANEQFF
NA	TRBV5-1	NA	TRBJ2-1	TGCGCCAGCAGCTTTGGCCAAGCTAGGGACAATGAGCAGTTCTTC	CASSFGQARDNEQFF
TRBD2	TRBV7-9	NA	TRBJ2-1	TGTGCCAGCAGTAGCGGGAGTAGCAATGAGCAGTTCTTC	CASSSGSSNEQFF
NA	TRBV5-1	NA	TRBJ2-3	TGCGCCAGCAGCTTGAACAGGAACACAGATACGCAGTATTTT	CASSLNRNTDTQYF
TRBD2	TRBV10-3	NA	TRBJ2-5	TGTGCCATCAGTGTTATAGCGGGGCCGAAAGAGACCCAGTACTTC	CAISVIAGPKETQYF
TRBD2	TRBV20-1	NA	TRBJ2-1	TGCAGTGCTTGGGCTAGCGGGGGCGCCCGGAATGAGCAGTTCTTC	CSAWASGGARNEQFF
NA	TRBV27	many	TRBJ1-2	TGTGCCAGCAGCCGTCAGGGACACTCCTCTGGCTACACCTTC	CASSRQGHSSGYTF
NA	TRBV7-6	few	TRBJ2-1	TGTGCCAGCAGCTTAGGCGCGGCTGGGGGTGAGCAGTTCTTC	CASSLGAAGGEQFF
NA	TRBV18	NA	TRBJ2-7	TGTGCCAGCTCACCACCCGGACGAGGCTACGAGCAGTACTTC	CASSPPGRGYEQYF
NA	TRBV27	few	TRBJ2-3	TGTGCCAGCAGTGCCCAGTTTTCTTATGGTCCCCCGCAGTATTTT	CASSAQFSYGPPQYF
NA	TRBV24-1	NA	TRBJ2-3	TGTGCCACCAGTGATCCCGATGCCCCGTCCGATACGCAGTATTTT	CATSDPDAPSDTQYF